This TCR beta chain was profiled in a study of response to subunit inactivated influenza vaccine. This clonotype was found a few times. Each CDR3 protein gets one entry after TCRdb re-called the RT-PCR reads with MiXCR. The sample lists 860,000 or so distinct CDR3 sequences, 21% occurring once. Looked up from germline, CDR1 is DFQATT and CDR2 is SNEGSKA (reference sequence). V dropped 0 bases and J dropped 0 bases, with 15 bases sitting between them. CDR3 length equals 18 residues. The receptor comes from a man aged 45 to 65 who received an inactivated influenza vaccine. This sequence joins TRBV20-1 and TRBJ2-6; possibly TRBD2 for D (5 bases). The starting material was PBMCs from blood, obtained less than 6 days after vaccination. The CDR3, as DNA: TGCAGTGCTAGAGATCGTCGGAAAGGAGGCTCTGGGGCCAACGTCCTGACTTTC. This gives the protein CSARDRRKGGSGANVLTF.